This T cell receptor (beta chain) was documented in a study of T cells in Graves' hyperthyroidism and ophthalmopathy. RNA transcripts served as the template for amplifying TCR beta CDR3 regions. A set of HTBI primers served as the primers for a first-round RT-PCR of the TCR CDR3. From the multiplex PCR reads, TCRdb called clonotypes with MiXCR, one entry per CDR3 protein. Altogether hundreds of thousands of distinct CDR3 sequences are present, around 15% being singletons, with the ten largest covering around 4%. This clonotype has a handful of counts. The sequence was collected from a woman in her twenties or thirties with Graves' hyperthyroidism. Sequencing used blood.

CDR3 loop: CASSSGLAGEAYF. The CDR3 region has the DNA TGTGCCAGCAGCTCGGGGCTAGCGGGAGAGGCGTACTTC. The chain combines TRBV6-1 with TRBJ2-5, with 10 bases fitting TRBD2. The trim removed 6 bases at V and 13 bases at J, leaving 11 bases unmatched. Germline V CDR1 and CDR2: MNHNS, SASEGT. This CDR3 spans 13 amino acids.